This record looks at one T cell receptor (beta chain) sequence and its context. Its antigen is still unknown. The data were obtained in a study of beta chain features in type 1 diabetes. The isolated RNA, all of it, was reverse transcribed, so expressed TCRB transcripts were what got sequenced. Stem cell-like memory T cell samples averaged around 990,000 immunoSEQ reads each. This table comes from immunoSEQ multiplex PCR, and its TCRdb copy is limited to in-frame clones, with some not included. The table includes around 99,000 clones, almost 40% detected once. CD4+ naive, central memory, regulatory and stem cell-like memory cells were sorted via CD45RO/CCR7/CD25/CD127/CD95/CD27. Whole-study results and caveats: In comparison with healthy donors, patients had naive, central memory and Treg TCRB repertoires that appeared more similar. When Type 1 diabetes patients were examined, their TCRB CDR3s proved moderately but significantly shorter in all four CD4+ subsets.

The CDR3 has 13 residues. V was clipped by 6 bases and J by 4 bases, with 12 bases between them. CDR1 is MDHEN, CDR2 SYDVKM, per germline. Input material: stem cell memory CD4+ T cells from blood. The sequence derives from a woman between 18 and 30 years old in good health. This chain joins TRBV28 and TRBJ2-5; weak D call: TRBD1 (6 bases). DNA for the CDR3: TGTGCCAGCAGAGCAGGACAGACAGAGACCCAGTACTTC. Its protein is CASRAGQTETQYF.